This is a list of T cell receptor beta chains from one sample in a study of PD-1 blockade in mismatch repair-deficient tumors. The protocol was immunoSEQ multiplex PCR, while the TCRdb copy is restricted to in-frame clones and leaves out a portion. Among roughly 70,000 clones listed, around four fifths were seen once. Here the sequenced sample was peripheral blood, taken 2 weeks after starting pembrolizumab. Source of these receptors: an adult with mismatch repair-deficient cancer. CDR3s include the opening cysteine and the closing phenylalanine or tryptophan. The D gene is left open where the match is weak. Expanded clones get a size class; other rows say once, few or many, or leave the size out.

TRBD1	NA	TRBJ1-1	TRBV6-6	CASSKGTENTEAFF	TGTGCCAGCAGTAAAGGGACAGAAAACACTGAAGCTTTCTTT
NA	NA	TRBJ2-1	TRBV25-1	CASSPMDEQFF	TGTGCCAGCAGTCCCATGGATGAGCAGTTCTTC
NA	NA	TRBJ1-1	TRBV6-5	CASSYTLLGTEAFF	TGTGCCAGCAGTTATACCCTTCTCGGCACTGAAGCTTTCTTT
NA	NA	TRBJ1-4	TRBV6-4	CASPAGKRNPAWGEKLFF	TGTGCCAGCCCGGCTGGAAAGCGTAACCCGGCATGGGGGGAAAAACTGTTTTTT
NA	NA	TRBJ1-2	TRBV10-3	CAISEDSVYGYTF	TGTGCCATCAGTGAGGACAGTGTCTATGGCTACACCTTC
NA	NA	TRBJ1-2	TRBV5-4	CASSSGGAGGGGYTF	TGTGCCAGCAGCTCCGGGGGTGCGGGGGGAGGAGGCTACACCTTC
NA	NA	TRBJ2-3	TRBV7-6	CASSLGADTQYF	TGTGCCAGCAGCTTAGGTGCAGATACGCAGTATTTT
NA	NA	TRBJ2-7	TRBV12-5	CASGWAQPRSDYEQYF	TGTGCTAGTGGTTGGGCGCAGCCCAGGAGTGACTACGAGCAGTACTTC
NA	NA	TRBJ1-5	TRBV6-6	CASTLTGGLSQPQHF	TGTGCCAGCACTCTTACGGGGGGGCTGTCTCAGCCCCAGCATTTT
NA	NA	TRBJ2-7	TRBV28	CASSLERSSYEQYF	TGTGCCAGCAGTTTAGAGCGGTCCTCCTACGAGCAGTACTTC
TRBD2	NA	TRBJ2-1	TRBV27	CASSRGLAGENEQFF	TGTGCCAGCAGTCGGGGGCTAGCGGGAGAGAATGAGCAGTTCTTC
NA	many	TRBJ1-1	TRBV21-1	CASSRGAFF	TGTGCCAGCAGCAGAGGAGCTTTCTTT
NA	medium-sized	TRBJ2-7	TRBV28	CASGTTYEQYF	TGTGCCAGCGGGACAACCTACGAGCAGTACTTC
TRBD2	NA	TRBJ2-3	TRBV13	CASSLTREGRDTQYF	TGTGCCAGCAGCTTAACGCGGGAGGGCCGTGATACGCAGTATTTT
NA	NA	TRBJ2-5	TRBV6-5	CASSYEGHSETQYF	TGTGCCAGCAGTTACGAAGGTCATAGCGAGACCCAGTACTTC
TRBD1	NA	TRBJ1-1	TRBV29-1	CSGTGQGEAFF	TGCAGCGGCACAGGACAGGGGGAAGCTTTCTTT
NA	NA	TRBJ2-7	TRBV7-9	CASSLEASVYEQYF	TGTGCCAGCAGCTTAGAGGCTAGCGTCTACGAGCAGTACTTC
TRBD2	NA	TRBJ2-2	TRBV9	CASSLQPGLASAGELFF	TGTGCCAGCAGCCTACAACCGGGACTAGCGAGCGCCGGGGAGCTGTTTTTT
TRBD2	many	TRBJ2-7	TRBV7-9	CASSGGDGQTYEQYF	TGTGCCAGCAGCGGGGGGGACGGTCAGACCTACGAGCAGTACTTC
TRBD2	NA	TRBJ2-2	TRBV7-2	CASSLGASGSPTGELFF	TGTGCCAGCAGCTTAGGGGCTAGCGGGAGCCCGACCGGGGAGCTGTTTTTT
NA	NA	TRBJ2-5	TRBV4-3	CASSQDFGNPETQYF	TGCGCCAGCAGCCAAGATTTCGGCAATCCAGAGACCCAGTACTTC
NA	NA	TRBJ2-2	TRBV7-2	CASSPFRPGPIGTGELFF	TGTGCCAGCAGCCCCTTTAGACCAGGCCCGATTGGGACCGGGGAGCTGTTTTTT
NA	NA	TRBJ2-3	TRBV7-6	CASSLASTFTDTQYF	TGTGCCAGCAGCTTAGCATCTACGTTCACAGATACGCAGTATTTT
NA	NA	TRBJ2-1	TRBV9	CASSVVGAYAYNEQFF	TGTGCCAGCAGCGTAGTAGGAGCTTACGCCTACAATGAGCAGTTCTTC
NA	NA	TRBJ2-3	TRBV11-1	CASSLAGAFRDTQYF	TGTGCCAGCAGCTTAGCGGGAGCCTTTCGAGATACGCAGTATTTT
NA	NA	TRBJ1-1	TRBV10-3	CAISAGRDTTEAFF	TGTGCCATCAGTGCTGGCCGGGACACCACTGAAGCTTTCTTT
TRBD2	NA	TRBJ2-3	TRBV6-5	CASRPGLAGVDTQYF	TGTGCCAGCAGGCCGGGACTAGCGGGAGTAGATACGCAGTATTTT
NA	NA	TRBJ1-4	TRBV27	CASKGLSTLEKLFF	TGTGCCAGCAAAGGACTCTCGACCTTAGAAAAACTGTTTTTT
TRBD1	NA	TRBJ1-1	TRBV6-1	CASRATGATEAFF	TGTGCCAGCAGGGCGACAGGGGCTACTGAAGCTTTCTTT
NA	NA	TRBJ2-2	TRBV7-6	CASGWEGTGELFF	TGTGCCAGCGGCTGGGAAGGCACCGGGGAGCTGTTTTTT
TRBD2	NA	TRBJ2-7	TRBV5-1	CASRAGYEQYF	TGCGCCAGCAGAGCGGGATACGAGCAGTACTTC
NA	NA	TRBJ1-1	TRBV11-3	CASSLWRTEAFF	TGTGCCAGCAGCCTGTGGCGGACTGAAGCTTTCTTT
NA	NA	TRBJ2-1	TRBV12-2	CASRTTGLSSYNEQFF	TGTGCAAGTCGCACGACAGGGCTGAGCTCCTACAATGAGCAGTTCTTC
TRBD2	NA	TRBJ2-7	TRBV5-6	CASSRGTPSGRYEQYF	TGTGCCAGCAGCCGCGGTACGCCTAGCGGGAGGTACGAGCAGTACTTC
TRBD2	NA	TRBJ2-3	TRBV10-1	CASSAGAGGFADTQYF	TGCGCCAGCAGTGCTGGGGCGGGAGGTTTCGCAGATACGCAGTATTTT
NA	NA	TRBJ1-4	TRBV5-6	CASSLTVFGEKLFF	TGTGCCAGCAGCTTGACAGTTTTCGGTGAAAAACTGTTTTTT
TRBD2	NA	TRBJ2-7	TRBV6-1	CASSEGQGTSGILRGEQYF	TGTGCCAGCAGTGAAGGCCAAGGGACTAGCGGGATTCTGAGAGGGGAGCAGTACTTC
TRBD2	NA	TRBJ2-7	TRBV28	CASSPRTSGTYEQYF	TGTGCCAGCAGTCCCCGGACTAGCGGTACCTACGAGCAGTACTTC
TRBD1	NA	TRBJ2-2	TRBV19	CASSIVPGQGPNTGELFF	TGTGCCAGTAGTATAGTTCCGGGACAGGGGCCGAACACCGGGGAGCTGTTTTTT
TRBD2	NA	TRBJ2-2	TRBV5-1	CASSYWGGTGNTGELFF	TGCGCCAGCAGCTATTGGGGAGGGACCGGGAACACCGGGGAGCTGTTTTTT
NA	NA	TRBJ2-2	TRBV9	CASSVALGSTGELFF	TGTGCCAGCAGCGTAGCCTTGGGAAGCACCGGGGAGCTGTTTTTT
TRBD1	NA	TRBJ2-3	TRBV27	CASSRGQGLPDTQYF	TGTGCCAGCAGCAGGGGACAGGGACTGCCAGATACGCAGTATTTT
NA	NA	TRBJ1-2	TRBV7-2	CASSLLDNYGYTF	TGTGCCAGCAGCTTATTAGACAACTATGGCTACACCTTC
TRBD2	NA	TRBJ2-7	TRBV5-1	CASSLEGREQDEQYF	TGCGCCAGCAGCTTGGAGGGGCGGGAGCAGGACGAGCAGTACTTC
NA	NA	TRBJ1-1	TRBV4-2	CASSQDRESADTEAFF	TGTGCCAGCAGCCAAGATCGGGAATCGGCGGACACTGAAGCTTTCTTT
NA	NA	TRBJ1-1	TRBV11-1	CASSLAHGNMNTEAFF	TGTGCCAGCAGCTTAGCGCATGGAAACATGAACACTGAAGCTTTCTTT
NA	NA	TRBJ1-1	TRBV5-1	CASSLAVSRTGLNTEAFF	TGCGCCAGCAGCTTGGCGGTTTCAAGAACAGGGTTGAACACTGAAGCTTTCTTT
NA	NA	TRBJ1-1	TRBV12-5	CASGLLGHINTEAFF	TGTGCTAGTGGTTTGCTGGGACACATTAACACTGAAGCTTTCTTT
NA	NA	TRBJ2-3	TRBV29-1	CSVEEQGTDTQYF	TGCAGCGTTGAAGAGCAGGGAACAGATACGCAGTATTTT
NA	NA	TRBJ2-1	TRBV5-8	CASSNEPENEQFF	TGTGCCAGCTCCAACGAGCCAGAAAATGAGCAGTTCTTC
NA	NA	TRBJ1-1	TRBV5-4	CASSLSASTEAFF	TGTGCCAGCAGCTTGTCAGCAAGCACTGAAGCTTTCTTT
NA	NA	TRBJ1-2	TRBV7-2	CASSSGQNYGYTF	TGTGCCAGCAGCTCCGGGCAAAACTATGGCTACACCTTC
TRBD2	NA	TRBJ2-2	TRBV5-6	CASSWIAGLAATTGELFF	TGTGCCAGCAGCTGGATCGCCGGACTAGCGGCAACCACCGGGGAGCTGTTTTTT
TRBD1	NA	TRBJ2-7	TRBV6-1	CASSEDRFAYEQYF	TGTGCCAGCAGCGAGGACAGGTTCGCGTACGAGCAGTACTTC
NA	NA	TRBJ2-3	TRBV5-1	CASSVMGNSADTQYF	TGCGCCAGCAGCGTGATGGGGAATTCCGCAGATACGCAGTATTTT
NA	NA	TRBJ2-4	TRBV6-1	CASREGESGIQYF	TGTGCCAGCAGGGAGGGAGAAAGCGGCATTCAGTACTTC